These 5 T cell receptor beta chains share one sample of origin, sequenced in a study of blood T cell repertoires in COVID-19. This table comes from immunoSEQ multiplex PCR, and its TCRdb copy is limited to in-frame clones, with some not included. The sample includes roughly 160,000 clones, roughly nine tenths seen only once; the top ten take around a quarter. The source material was peripheral blood. These receptors all come from a man aged 55 to 70 with acute or convalescent COVID-19.

V is TRBV4-1 and J is TRBJ2-1; 7 bases are shared with TRBD2. V gave up 0 bases and J gave up 5 bases; unmatched junction bases: 7. The germline V gene has CDR1 MGHRA and CDR2 YSYEKL. This CDR3 region has 16 residues. The CDR3 spells CASSQDHTSADNEQFF. The CDR3 nucleotides read TGCGCCAGCAGCCAAGATCACACTAGCGCTGACAATGAGCAGTTCTTC.

This chain uses TRBV27 with TRBJ1-2; D is possibly TRBD1 (6 bases). CDR3 length: 14 residues. V dropped 3 bases and J dropped 5 bases, with 13 bases sitting between them. CDR1 MNHEY and CDR2 SMNVEV come from the germline V gene (reference sequence). In nucleotides, the CDR3 is TGTGCCAGCAGTTTTAGGGGGTCGGGTTATGGCTACACCTTC. Translation: CASSFRGSGYGYTF.

For this clone: This sequence may be a read error, since a much larger clone differs from it by one base. J is TRBJ2-7 and V is TRBV11-2; 8 bases line up with TRBD1. The CDR3 has 14 residues. J was trimmed by 0 bases and V by 5 bases; bases with no gene match: 3. Germline lookup yields CDR1 SGHAT and CDR2 FQNNGV. CDR3 bases: TGTGCCAGCAGCCCGGGACAGGCCTCCTACGAGCAGTACTTC. As protein: CASSPGQASYEQYF.

V is TRBV9 and J is TRBJ1-2, with D possibly being TRBD1 (5 bases). The germline V and J ends were trimmed by 4 bases and 1 base, with 14 bases remaining between them. This CDR3 comprises 15 residues. The germline V gene has CDR1 SGDLS and CDR2 YYNGEE. CDR3 residues: CASSSRQTNNYGYTF. CDR3 nucleotides: TGTGCCAGCAGCTCCCGACAGACAAATAACTATGGCTACACCTTC.

The chain recombines TRBV12-3 or TRBV12-4 with TRBJ1-5; D perhaps matches TRBD1 (5 bases). Trimming took 7 bases from V and 6 from J, leaving 13 bases between them. This CDR3 has 13 residues. The CDR3 DNA reads as TGTGCCAGCACGTCCTCGGGGGGTCAGCCCCAGCATTTT. It codes for CASTSSGGQPQHF.